This entry lists 14 T cell receptor beta chains sequenced from one sample in a study of Ad26.COV2.S vaccination and SARS-CoV-2 variants. TCRdb's copy holds only in-frame clones and misses some; the assay was immunoSEQ multiplex PCR. The sample has roughly 400,000 clones; about 90% are singletons. Treatment given: about 20 received Ad26.COV2.S at low or high dose, single or two shots; about five received placebo; per-sample allocation not given. Sampling occurred on day 63 after the first vaccine or placebo injection. The sample in question was peripheral blood, obtained in a trial of Ad26.COV2.S vaccine versus placebo. The receptors shown here come from a person between 18 and 65 years old who received the Ad26.COV2.S COVID-19 vaccine or a placebo.

V gene TRBV15 combines with J gene TRBJ2-7; the D is unclear. Germline-derived CDR1 and CDR2 are LNHNV and YYDKDF (reference sequence). This CDR3 contains 14 residues. Trimming pared 3 bases from V and 5 bases from J, leaving 14 bases between. In DNA, the CDR3 is TGTGCCACCAGCAGCCCTGCCCGGACGCACGAGCAGTACTTC. This codes for CATSSPARTHEQYF.

The chain recombines TRBV9 with TRBJ2-2; no reliable D call. The CDR3 sequence is 13 residues long. CDR1 SGDLS and CDR2 YYNGEE come from the germline V gene. Trimming pared 0 bases from V and 6 bases from J, leaving 6 bases between. The CDR3 sequence is CASSVEEAGELFF. The CDR3 DNA follows: TGTGCCAGCAGCGTAGAAGAGGCCGGGGAGCTGTTTTTT.

In nucleotides, the CDR3 is TGTGCCACCGCCCGGGGCACAGATACGCAGTATTTT. Translation: CATARGTDTQYF. The V call is TRBV27, the J call TRBJ2-3; no firm D call. Trimming removed 10 bases from V and 1 base from J, with 9 bases in between. Germline V gene data show CDR1 as MNHEY and CDR2 as SMNVEV (reference sequence). CDR3 length: 12 residues.

This clone was seen a single time. The gene calls are TRBV5-1 and TRBJ1-4; 8 bases align to TRBD1. There are 16 residues in the CDR3. V dropped 5 bases and J dropped 4; count of bases not matched to a gene: 10. Germline values: CDR1 SGHRS, CDR2 YFSETQ. The CDR3 coding sequence is TGCGCCAGCAGTTCGGACAGGGAGGTAGATAATGAAAAACTGTTTTTT. Translated, it gives CASSSDREVDNEKLFF.

This clone has a single count. This rearrangement joins TRBV11-2 to TRBJ2-1; TRBD1 matches at 9 bases. Germline loops: CDR1 SGHAT, CDR2 FQNNGV. The CDR3 runs to 14 residues. Germline trimming cut 7 bases from V and 3 bases from J; bases unmatched to any gene: 4. In DNA form, the CDR3 reads TGTGCCAGCACCGACAGGGGGTACTACAATGAGCAGTTCTTC. Translated: CASTDRGYYNEQFF.

This chain connects TRBV28 to TRBJ2-5, with D hard to call. This CDR3 has 13 amino acids. Deletions cut 8 bases from V and 4 bases from J, with 14 bases between. Germline lookup yields CDR1 MDHEN and CDR2 SYDVKM. CDR3 sequence: CASARALRETQYF. The CDR3 DNA sequence: TGTGCCAGCGCTCGAGCCCTGAGAGAGACCCAGTACTTC.

V and J are TRBV24-1 and TRBJ2-5, with 8 bases matching TRBD1. V lost 5 bases, J lost 3 bases, and 4 bases stayed unmatched. This CDR3 has 14 residues. Germline CDR1 is KGHDR and CDR2 is SFDVKD. This CDR3 is CATSAADREETQYF. CDR3 nucleotides: TGTGCCACCAGTGCCGCGGACAGGGAAGAGACCCAGTACTTC.

The CDR3 DNA follows: TGTGCCTGGACATTCGCTAGCGGGAGGACCTACAATGAGCAGTTCTTC. Its protein is CAWTFASGRTYNEQFF. This chain connects TRBV30 to TRBJ2-1; 11 bases are a match to TRBD2. Losses at the gene ends were 4 bases for V and 2 bases for J; bases not matched to a gene: 7. Germline values: CDR1 GTSNPN, CDR2 SVGIG (reference sequence). The CDR3 extends over 16 amino acids.

This sequence joins TRBV7-9 and TRBJ2-1, with a tentative D call TRBD2 (6 bases). There are 15 residues in the CDR3. Per germline, CDR1 SEHNR and CDR2 FQNEAQ (reference sequence). The V gene lost 1 base and the J gene lost 4 bases, with 11 bases spanning the gap. CDR3 loop: CASSLEGGTYNEQFF. In DNA, the CDR3 is TGTGCCAGCAGCTTAGAGGGCGGGACTTACAATGAGCAGTTCTTC.

The chain employs TRBV7-9 and TRBJ1-1; D perhaps matches TRBD1 (5 bases). V shed 5 bases and J shed 11 bases, with 15 bases lying between them. The CDR3 contains 12 residues. The germline CDR1 and CDR2 sequences are SEHNR and FQNEAQ (reference sequence). The CDR3, as DNA: TGTGCCAGCAGCGACAGCTCGGGGTGGGCTTTCTTT. Amino acid sequence: CASSDSSGWAFF.

This clone has just one count. This CDR3 is also generated by other DNA sequences in the sample. The rearrangement links TRBV9 to TRBJ2-5; 7 bases map to TRBD2. The CDR3 is 15 residues long. CDR1 is SGDLS and CDR2 is YYNGEE in the germline V gene. Trimming took 0 bases from V and 1 from J; bases not matched to a gene: 3. CDR3 nucleotides: TGTGCCAGCAGCGTAGTAGCTAGCGGCCAAGAGACCCAGTACTTC. Amino acids: CASSVVASGQETQYF.

This clone was picked up a small number of times. This rearrangement joins TRBV13 to TRBJ2-7; TRBD1 agrees at 9 bases. With 2 bases clipped from V and 4 bases from J, the junction kept 9 bases outside the gene matches. CDR3 length: 16 residues. Germline lookup yields CDR1 PRHDT and CDR2 FYEKMQ (reference sequence). The CDR3 nucleotides read TGTGCCAGCAGCTTAACGTCCATTGGACAGGGGTACGAGCAGTACTTC. Amino acid sequence: CASSLTSIGQGYEQYF.

This clone has just one count. The chain is built from TRBV2 and TRBJ1-4; 7 bases line up with TRBD1. The trim removed 11 bases at V and 7 bases at J, leaving 10 bases unmatched. The germline V gene encodes CDR1 SNHLY and CDR2 FYNNEI. The CDR3 consists of 13 residues. The CDR3, as DNA: TGTGCCTCCAACAGGGGTCTGACTGAAAAACTGTTTTTT. Amino acid sequence: CASNRGLTEKLFF. The full variable domain, completed using reference TRBV2 and TRBJ1-4, is EPEVTQTPSHQVTQMGQEVILRCVPISNHLYFYWYRQILGQKVEFLVSFYNNEISEKSEIFDDQFSVERPDGSNFTLKIRSTKLEDSAMYFCASNRGLTEKLFFGSGTQLSVL.

V and J are TRBV7-2 and TRBJ2-3; 7 bases match TRBD1. Germline V gives CDR1 SGHTA, CDR2 FQGNSA. V lost 5 bases, J lost 1 base, and 12 bases stayed unmatched. This CDR3 contains 17 residues. CDR3 in amino acids: CASSLYTTGEGTDTQYF. CDR3 bases: TGTGCCAGCAGCCTCTATACTACAGGGGAAGGCACAGATACGCAGTATTTT.